A single sample gave rise to the 3 T cell receptor beta chains below, sequenced in a study of cytomegalovirus exposure and HLA in healthy donors. The PCR used 60 Vbeta and 13 Jbeta primers. Produced via immunoSEQ multiplex PCR; TCRdb's table is partial and in-frame only. The sample lists about 94,000 clones, over 60% occurring once. Sequences were obtained from PBMCs. The receptor source for this set is a man aged 25 to 40 in good health and CMV-seronegative.

The V call is TRBV7-9, the J call TRBJ1-2; the match to TRBD1 covers 11 bases. The length of the CDR3 is 11 residues. The V gene's germline CDR1 is SEHNR and CDR2 FQNEAQ (reference sequence). V lost 5 bases and J lost 13; bases outside the gene matches: 3. CDR3 loop: CASSRGQGATF. CDR3 nucleotide sequence: TGTGCCAGCAGCCGAGGACAGGGGGCCACCTTC.

This clone was seen a few times. The chain recombines TRBV5-1 with TRBJ2-3; TRBD2 aligns across 8 bases. Germline V CDR1 and CDR2: SGHRS, YFSETQ. V trimming: 5 bases; J trimming: 0 bases; junction bases outside the gene matches: 5. The length of the CDR3 is 15 residues. The CDR3 sequence: CASRRASGSTDTQYF. The CDR3, as DNA: TGCGCCAGCAGACGAGCTAGCGGGAGCACAGATACGCAGTATTTT.

The chain uses TRBV12-5 and TRBJ1-3; D may be TRBD1 (6 bases). CDR3 size: 17 residues. Looked up from germline, CDR1 is LGHNT and CDR2 is FRNRAP. V dropped 5 bases and J dropped 3 bases, with 20 bases sitting between them. The CDR3 sequence: CASGPTLTGLRGNTIYF. CDR3 nucleotides: TGTGCTAGTGGTCCTACCCTCACAGGGCTACGTGGAAACACCATATATTTT.